Following are 8 T cell receptor beta chains from one sample sequenced in a study of blood T cell repertoires in COVID-19. Libraries were prepared by immunoSEQ multiplex PCR; TCRdb keeps only in-frame clonotypes and omits some of them. Of roughly 100,000 clones listed, around 84% were seen once; the top ten hold approximately 12%. Specimen: peripheral blood. Receptors were obtained from a human donor in a cohort sampled during active COVID-19.

The rearrangement links TRBV5-1 to TRBJ1-2; 7 bases fit TRBD1. Germline values: CDR1 SGHRS, CDR2 YFSETQ. The V segment lost 0 bases and the J segment 2 bases; nucleotides outside the gene matches: 7. The CDR3 runs 16 residues. The CDR3 here is CASSLGAGQLNYGYTF. CDR3 nucleotides: TGCGCCAGCAGCTTGGGGGCGGGACAGTTGAACTATGGCTACACCTTC.

This chain uses TRBV5-4 with TRBJ2-1, with D possibly matching TRBD1 (7 bases). The ends were cut back, 3 bases at V and 10 bases at J, with 20 bases in the middle. There are 15 residues in the CDR3. Germline V gene data show CDR1 as SGHNT and CDR2 as YYREEE (reference sequence). CDR3 sequence (DNA): TGTGCCAGCAGCTCAGGAGGGGGCCGGGGGAGGGAGCAGTTCTTC. Encoded protein: CASSSGGGRGREQFF.

The chain has TRBV7-9 and TRBJ1-6, with 8 positions matching TRBD1. V was clipped by 6 bases and J by 8 bases; unmatched bases: 6. CDR3 length: 14 residues. Germline V gives CDR1 SEHNR, CDR2 FQNEAQ (reference sequence). This CDR3 is CASRDRDSHSPLHF. In DNA, the CDR3 is TGTGCCAGCAGGGACAGGGACTCCCATTCACCCCTCCACTTT.

The chain employs TRBV28 and TRBJ2-7; TRBD1 agrees at 7 bases. CDR1 and CDR2 (germline): MDHEN, SYDVKM. The V gene end was trimmed by 3 bases and the J gene end by 5 bases; junction bases not matched to a gene: 10. The CDR3 consists of 15 residues. This chain's CDR3 is CASSFTRRGSNEQYF. CDR3 nucleotide sequence: TGTGCCAGCAGTTTTACCCGCAGGGGGAGTAACGAGCAGTACTTC.

V is TRBV3-1 (or the pseudogene TRBV3-2) and J is TRBJ2-1; 9 bases line up with TRBD2. The junction had 8 bases not matched to a gene; V was cut back by 2 bases and J by 6 bases. CDR1 is LGHDT, CDR2 YNNKEL, per germline (reference sequence). This CDR3 contains 16 residues. The CDR3: CASSQSRGLATNEQFF. The CDR3 nucleotides are TGTGCCAGCAGCCAATCTCGGGGACTAGCAACCAATGAGCAGTTCTTC.

The rearrangement uses TRBV20-1 and TRBJ1-1; no clear D gene. V was clipped by 6 bases and J by 3 bases, with 8 bases between them. CDR3 size: 11 residues. The germline V gene has CDR1 DFQATT and CDR2 SNEGSKA (reference sequence). The CDR3 bases are TGCAGTGCCCAGAGGGACACTGAAGCTTTCTTT. It encodes CSAQRDTEAFF.

The rearrangement joins TRBV19 to TRBJ2-1; 7 bases are shared with TRBD1. The CDR3 spans 15 residues. CDR1 is LNHDA and CDR2 is SQIVND in the germline V gene (reference sequence). J lost 10 bases, V lost 3 bases, and 12 bases had no gene match. The CDR3 DNA follows: TGTGCCAGTAGTATGGGGCAGGGGGACACGGAGGAGCAGTTCTTC. Translation: CASSMGQGDTEEQFF.

The gene calls are TRBV5-1 and TRBJ1-5, with TRBD1 identical over 8 bases. Germline V gives CDR1 SGHRS, CDR2 YFSETQ. CDR3 length equals 13 residues. V lost 3 bases and J lost 5; bases outside the gene matches: 1. As DNA, the CDR3 is TGCGCCAGCAGCTCGGACAGGGATCAGCCCCAGCATTTT. Its translation is CASSSDRDQPQHF.